The clone carrying this TCR beta chain appeared a single time. The antigen remains undetermined. The primer mix had 60 Vbeta and 13 Jbeta primers. In the authors' methods: Per a later analysis, the number of unique TCR beta chains was around 80 million, of which some 10 million were shared. The assay was immunoSEQ multiplex PCR, and TCRdb's table has in-frame clones only and misses some. V, J and clone size reflect that table, while D and trimming were determined from the DNA. Of about 120,000 clones listed, roughly 83% are singletons. Germline V gene data show CDR1 as SGHTA and CDR2 as FQGTGA. The CDR3 is 14 amino acids. The germline V and J ends were trimmed by 5 bases and 5 bases, with 12 bases remaining between them. This entry comes from a study of cytomegalovirus exposure and HLA in healthy donors. General observations from the study: In vitro confirmation showed a few CMV-associated chains to be CMV antigen specific.

This receptor was obtained from a man aged 30 to 45 in good health and CMV-seropositive. V gene TRBV7-3 combines with J gene TRBJ2-2; no reliable D call. Sequences were obtained from PBMCs. The DNA of the CDR3 is TGTGCCAGCAGCGGCTCCCGGGTAACCGGGGAGCTGTTTTTT. Its protein is CASSGSRVTGELFF.